Below, 9 T cell receptor beta chains from the same sample are listed, as sequenced in a study of cytomegalovirus exposure and HLA in healthy donors. Primers for the PCR totalled 60 Vbeta and 13 Jbeta. Repertoires were generated with immunoSEQ multiplex PCR, while TCRdb's copy carries only in-frame clones and drops some. The sample records about 130,000 clones, roughly four fifths being singletons. Material for sequencing was PBMCs. These receptors originate from a boy between 2 and 10 years old in good health and CMV-seronegative.

This clone has just one count. The CDR3 nucleotides read TGTGCCAGCAGCCCCCAGGGGACACCTTATGGCTACACCTTC. As protein: CASSPQGTPYGYTF. The chain is built from TRBV9 and TRBJ1-2; perhaps TRBD1 as D (6 bases). CDR1 and CDR2 from the germline V gene are SGDLS and YYNGEE. The CDR3 runs to 14 residues. V was pared by 4 bases and J by 5 bases, with 15 bases between.

The chain links TRBV5-6 to TRBJ1-2; 10 bases are a match to TRBD1. Per the germline V gene, CDR1 is SGHDT and CDR2 is YYEEEE. This CDR3 spans 13 amino acids. The trim removed 4 bases at V and 5 bases at J, leaving 2 bases unmatched. The CDR3 region is CASSEGQGYGYTF. CDR3 DNA sequence: TGTGCCAGCAGCGAGGGACAGGGGTATGGCTACACCTTC. Using reference TRBV5-6 and TRBJ1-2 for the parts outside the CDR3, the full variable domain is DAGVTQSPTHLIKTRGQQVTLRCSPKSGHDTVSWYQQALGQGPQFIFQYYEEEERQRGNFPDRFSGHQFPNYSSELNVNALLLGDSALYLCASSEGQGYGYTFGSGTRLTVV.

This chain connects TRBV27 to TRBJ1-5; 7 bases are shared with TRBD1. The CDR3 extends over 15 amino acids. Germline V gives CDR1 MNHEY, CDR2 SMNVEV (reference sequence). V dropped 5 bases and J dropped 1; count of bases not matched to a gene: 5. CDR3 sequence: CASSQDRLSNQPQHF. As DNA, the CDR3 is TGTGCCAGCAGTCAGGACAGGCTCAGCAATCAGCCCCAGCATTTT.

Comment on this clone: This sequence may be a read error, since a much larger clone differs from it by one base. CDR3 region: CTSSEAQGVYEKLFF. CDR3 bases: TGTACCAGCAGTGAAGCACAGGGAGTATATGAAAAACTGTTTTTT. The rearrangement uses TRBV6-1 and TRBJ1-4; tentative D call: TRBD1 (6 bases). The CDR3 is 15 amino acids. Per germline, CDR1 MNHNS and CDR2 SASEGT.

The rearrangement joins TRBV20-1 to TRBJ1-1; D not resolved. This CDR3 comprises 11 residues. Germline CDR1 reads DFQATT; CDR2 reads SNEGSKA (reference sequence). V lost 5 bases, J lost 3 bases, and 7 bases lay in between. This CDR3 reads CSAEDYTEAFF. The CDR3 coding sequence is TGCAGTGCTGAGGACTACACTGAAGCTTTCTTT.

This rearrangement joins TRBV5-6 to TRBJ2-1, with D possibly TRBD2 on 6 matching bases. The CDR3 length is 17 residues. The germline V gene has CDR1 SGHDT and CDR2 YYEEEE. V was pared by 2 bases and J by 6 bases, with 21 bases between. The CDR3 loop is CASSFPPTDVLANEQFF. The CDR3 DNA is TGTGCCAGCAGCTTTCCCCCGACTGATGTACTAGCCAATGAGCAGTTCTTC. The full variable domain, rest sourced from reference TRBV5-6 and TRBJ2-1, is DAGVTQSPTHLIKTRGQQVTLRCSPKSGHDTVSWYQQALGQGPQFIFQYYEEEERQRGNFPDRFSGHQFPNYSSELNVNALLLGDSALYLCASSFPPTDVLANEQFFGPGTRLTVL.

J is TRBJ1-2 and V is TRBV6-6, with 7 bases aligning to TRBD1. CDR1 and CDR2 (germline): MNHNY, SVGAGI (reference sequence). The CDR3 spans 16 residues. V shed 4 bases, J shed 2 bases, and the junction held 10 bases outside the gene matches. The CDR3 nucleotides read TGTGCCAGCAGTTCTCGGGACAGATTCCTCAACTATGGCTACACCTTC. Translated: CASSSRDRFLNYGYTF.

This chain joins TRBV9 and TRBJ1-2; TRBD1 matches at 11 bases. CDR3 length: 17 amino acids. CDR1 and CDR2 (germline): SGDLS, YYNGEE. The J segment lost 2 bases and the V segment lost 4 bases, leaving 10 bases of the junction unmatched. CDR3 region: CASSRPGQGVPNYGYTF. In DNA, the CDR3 is TGTGCCAGCAGCAGACCGGGACAGGGGGTTCCGAACTATGGCTACACCTTC.

The chain combines TRBV4-1 with TRBJ2-1; 13 nucleotides line up with TRBD2. CDR1 and CDR2 (germline): MGHRA, YSYEKL. J was trimmed by 3 bases and V by 4 bases; bases with no gene match: 12. The CDR3 spans 19 residues. Here the CDR3 reads CASSRTALAGGKIYNEQFF. The DNA of the CDR3 is TGCGCCAGCAGCCGAACGGCACTAGCGGGAGGGAAAATCTACAATGAGCAGTTCTTC.